This T cell receptor beta chain emerged from a study of blood T cells in healthy people across ages. Alongside a J-beta primer mix, a sample-barcoded 5' primer served in a second PCR lasting about 7 to 11 cycles. TCRdb itself ran the 5' RACE reads through MiXCR, one entry per CDR3 protein. The sample shows 600,000 or so distinct CDR3 sequences, around 31% of them seen only once. At least ten counts were recorded for this clonotype. V was cut by 10 bases and J by 4 bases, with 25 bases left in between. Germline assignment: CDR1 MNHEY and CDR2 SMNVEV (reference sequence). CDR3 length: 16 residues. Material: blood. The source of this sequence is an elderly woman in good health. The chain uses TRBV27 and TRBJ1-2; D may be TRBD1 (5 bases). The CDR3 here is CATRTLAPHQGYGYTF. The CDR3 coding sequence is TGTGCCACCAGAACCTTAGCCCCTCACCAGGGCTATGGCTACACCTTC.